Here is one T cell receptor beta chain with its context. The data derive from a study of blood T cell repertoires in COVID-19. Study in general: The origin of the acute and convalescent COVID-19 samples was the United States, Italy and Spain.

Per the original data handling: Researchers report that nucleated cell counts were estimated from reference gene primer amplification. Produced via immunoSEQ multiplex PCR; TCRdb's table is partial and in-frame only. From that table come the V and J calls and clone size; the DNA was used to work out D and trimming. The sample records over 130,000 clones, 86% being singletons. The trim removed 3 bases at V and 3 bases at J, leaving 13 bases unmatched. The CDR3 spans 17 residues. Per germline, CDR1 LNHNV and CDR2 YYDKDF (reference sequence). The source of this sequence is a man aged 70-80 years with acute or convalescent COVID-19. The material sequenced was peripheral blood. The chain combines TRBV15 with TRBJ2-7, with 8 positions matching TRBD2. The chain's CDR3 is CATSRGPTSGQNYEQYF. The CDR3 nucleotides are TGTGCCACCAGCAGGGGCCCTACTAGCGGTCAAAACTACGAGCAGTACTTC.